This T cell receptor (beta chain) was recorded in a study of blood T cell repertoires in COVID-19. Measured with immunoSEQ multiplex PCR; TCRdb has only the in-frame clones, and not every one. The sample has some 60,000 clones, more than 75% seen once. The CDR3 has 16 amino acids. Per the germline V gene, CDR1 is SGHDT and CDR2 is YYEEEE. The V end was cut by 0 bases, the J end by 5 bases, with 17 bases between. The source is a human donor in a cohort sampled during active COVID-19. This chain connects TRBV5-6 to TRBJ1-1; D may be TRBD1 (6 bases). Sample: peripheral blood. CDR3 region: CASSLGPQGLGTEAFF. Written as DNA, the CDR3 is TGTGCCAGCAGCTTGGGGCCGCAGGGGCTGGGAACTGAAGCTTTCTTT. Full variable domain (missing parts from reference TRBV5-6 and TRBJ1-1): DAGVTQSPTHLIKTRGQQVTLRCSPKSGHDTVSWYQQALGQGPQFIFQYYEEEERQRGNFPDRFSGHQFPNYSSELNVNALLLGDSALYLCASSLGPQGLGTEAFFGQGTRLTVV.